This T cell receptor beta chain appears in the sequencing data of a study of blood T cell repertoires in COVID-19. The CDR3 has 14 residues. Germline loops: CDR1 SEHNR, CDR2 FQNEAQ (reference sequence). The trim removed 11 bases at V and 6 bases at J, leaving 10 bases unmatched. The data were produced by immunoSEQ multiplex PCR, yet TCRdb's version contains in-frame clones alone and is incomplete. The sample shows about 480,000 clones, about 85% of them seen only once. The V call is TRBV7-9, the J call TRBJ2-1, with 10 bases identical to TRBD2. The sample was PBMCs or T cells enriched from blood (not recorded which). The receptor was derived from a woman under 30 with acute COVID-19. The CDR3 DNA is TGTGCCCGCGCTGGGACTAGCGAGATCAATGAGCAGTTCTTC. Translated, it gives CARAGTSEINEQFF.